Shown below are 12 T cell receptor beta chains from a single sample sequenced in a study of T cells after yellow fever vaccination. TCRdb called the 5' RACE reads again in MiXCR, with one record for every CDR3 protein. The sample includes 300,000 to 400,000 distinct CDR3 sequences, 8% to 10% seen only once; the top ten take roughly 18%. This specimen consisted of PBMCs, obtained on the day of the first yellow fever vaccination. These receptors all stem from a man in his late teens or twenties who received the YFV17D yellow fever vaccine.

CDR3: CASSYSDRGWDQPQHF. CDR3 DNA: TGTGCCAGCAGTTACTCGGACAGGGGGTGGGATCAGCCCCAGCATTTT. The V call is TRBV6-2 or TRBV6-3, the J call TRBJ1-5; 10 bases agree with TRBD1. The CDR3 sequence is 16 residues long. V lost 0 bases and J lost 5; bases outside the gene matches: 4. CDR1 and CDR2 (germline): MNHEY, SVGEGT.

The count of this clonotype is one. The rearrangement links TRBV5-6 to TRBJ2-7; tentative D call: TRBD2 (6 bases). The V end lost 7 bases, the J end lost 2 bases, and 13 bases lay between the germline ends. The CDR3 length is 13 residues. Germline V CDR1 and CDR2: SGHDT, YYEEEE. The CDR3 DNA follows: TGTGCCAGCGGCGTGGGACTCCCCTACGAGCAGTACTTC. Protein product: CASGVGLPYEQYF.

This clonotype was observed at least ten times. The chain uses TRBV7-2 and TRBJ2-5; a possible D gene is TRBD1 (5 bases). Between the trimmed V and J ends, which lost 2 bases and 0 bases, there was a span of 7 bases. The CDR3 runs to 14 residues. The germline gives CDR1 SGHTA, CDR2 FQGNSA. For the CDR3, the DNA is TGTGCCAGCAGCTTACAGGGAAACCAAGAGACCCAGTACTTC. This encodes CASSLQGNQETQYF.

In this sample, this clonotype turned up a few times. The rearrangement links TRBV4-2 to TRBJ2-5; a weak D match, TRBD2 (6 bases). CDR1 is LGHNA, CDR2 YNFKEQ, per germline. The CDR3 runs to 15 residues. V gave up 1 base and J gave up 3 bases, with 12 bases separating them. In nucleotides, the CDR3 is TGTGCCAGCAGCCAAGTGGGCACGGGAGAAGAGACCCAGTACTTC. Residues: CASSQVGTGEETQYF.

This clonotype turned up a few times. V and J are TRBV19 and TRBJ2-7, with a tentative D call TRBD2 (6 bases). CDR1 and CDR2 (germline): LNHDA, SQIVND (reference sequence). The CDR3 has 13 residues. The V and J ends lost 5 bases and 6 bases respectively, with 14 bases between them. The CDR3 nucleotides are TGTGCCAGTAGTGCGCGATCTAGCGCCGAGCAGTACTTC. Translating it yields CASSARSSAEQYF.

The V call is TRBV5-1, the J call TRBJ2-5; D ambiguous. The CDR3 contains 12 residues. The V gene lost 1 base and the J gene lost 5 bases, with 6 bases spanning the gap. The germline CDR1 and CDR2 sequences are SGHRS and YFSETQ. DNA of the CDR3: TGCGCCAGCAGCTTGACACGGGAGACCCAGTACTTC. Amino acid sequence: CASSLTRETQYF.

This clonotype turned up a few times. The V call is TRBV7-2, the J call TRBJ2-2; perhaps TRBD2 as D (7 bases). CDR3 length: 16 residues. Germline lookup yields CDR1 SGHTA and CDR2 FQGNSA. V lost 5 bases to trimming and J lost 4 bases, with 17 bases between them. The DNA for the CDR3 is TGTGCCAGCAGCATCTACCCGGCGGGGGCCACCGGGGAGCTGTTTTTT. Its protein is CASSIYPAGATGELFF.

This clonotype has more than one count but fewer than ten. The chain uses TRBV29-1 and TRBJ1-2; weak D call: TRBD1 (5 bases). In germline, CDR1 is SQVTM, CDR2 ANQGSEA. Trimming cost V 1 base and J 4 bases, with 10 bases left between them. The CDR3 has 13 residues. The CDR3 DNA is TGCAGCGTTGAAGTGAGGGGCACCTATGGCTACACCTTC. It is translated as CSVEVRGTYGYTF.

V and J are TRBV19 and TRBJ1-3, with D uncertain. Looked up from germline, CDR1 is LNHDA and CDR2 is SQIVND (reference sequence). CDR3 length equals 16 residues. The V end was cut by 2 bases, the J end by 7 bases, with 18 bases between. CDR3 bases: TGTGCCAGTAGTATAACCGCCAGCTTAGGAGCGAACACCATATATTTT. It is translated as CASSITASLGANTIYF.

This chain links TRBV5-5 with TRBJ1-2; 8 bases map to TRBD1. This CDR3 has 14 amino acids. J lost 4 bases, V lost 5 bases, and 7 bases had no gene match. Per germline, CDR1 SGHKS and CDR2 YYEKEE (reference sequence). The CDR3 DNA reads TGTGCCAGCAGTTACGGACAGGGCGGCTATGGCTACACCTTC. Translation gives CASSYGQGGYGYTF.

J is TRBJ1-1 and V is TRBV14, with 8 bases aligning to TRBD1. Germline CDR1 SGHDN, CDR2 FVKESK. The V and J ends lost 4 bases and 10 bases, in that order; junction bases with no gene match: 8. CDR3 length equals 13 residues. This CDR3 is CASSPIRQGIAFF. The CDR3 region has the DNA TGTGCCAGCAGCCCCATAAGACAGGGGATAGCTTTCTTT.

There are a few counts of this clonotype. The chain uses TRBV14 and TRBJ2-2, with unresolved D. The germline V and J ends were trimmed by 0 bases and 9 bases, with 11 bases remaining between them. This CDR3 has 14 residues. Germline CDR1 reads SGHDN; CDR2 reads FVKESK. The CDR3 reads CASSQDPGGWELFF. CDR3 DNA: TGTGCCAGCAGCCAAGATCCAGGCGGATGGGAGCTGTTTTTT. Drawing the rest from reference TRBV14 and TRBJ2-2, the complete variable domain is EAGVTQFPSHSVIEKGQTVTLRCDPISGHDNLYWYRRVMGKEIKFLLHFVKESKQDESGMPNNRFLAERTGGTYSTLKVQPAELEDSGVYFCASSQDPGGWELFFGEGSRLTVL.